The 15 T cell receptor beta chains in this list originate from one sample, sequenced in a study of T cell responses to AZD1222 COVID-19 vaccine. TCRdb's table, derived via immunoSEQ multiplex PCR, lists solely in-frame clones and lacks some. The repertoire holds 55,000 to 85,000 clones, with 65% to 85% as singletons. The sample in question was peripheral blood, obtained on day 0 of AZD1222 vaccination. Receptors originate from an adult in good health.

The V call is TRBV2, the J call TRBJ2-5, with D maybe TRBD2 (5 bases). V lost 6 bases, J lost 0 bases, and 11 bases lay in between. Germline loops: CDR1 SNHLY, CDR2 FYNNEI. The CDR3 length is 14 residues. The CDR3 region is CASRRTGDQETQYF. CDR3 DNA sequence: TGTGCCAGCAGACGGACCGGGGACCAAGAGACCCAGTACTTC.

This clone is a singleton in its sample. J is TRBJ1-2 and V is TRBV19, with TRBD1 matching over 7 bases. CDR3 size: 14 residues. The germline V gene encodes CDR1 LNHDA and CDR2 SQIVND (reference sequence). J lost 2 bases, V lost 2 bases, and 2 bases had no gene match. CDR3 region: CASSIWTGNYGYTF. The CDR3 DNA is TGTGCCAGTAGTATATGGACAGGCAACTATGGCTACACCTTC.

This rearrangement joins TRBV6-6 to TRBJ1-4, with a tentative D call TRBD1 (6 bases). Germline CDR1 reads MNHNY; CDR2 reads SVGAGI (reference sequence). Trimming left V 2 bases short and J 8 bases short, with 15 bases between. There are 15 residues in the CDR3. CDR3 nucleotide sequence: TGTGCCAGCAGTTACGGGGGCAGGGTCCCCGAAAAACTGTTTTTT. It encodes CASSYGGRVPEKLFF.

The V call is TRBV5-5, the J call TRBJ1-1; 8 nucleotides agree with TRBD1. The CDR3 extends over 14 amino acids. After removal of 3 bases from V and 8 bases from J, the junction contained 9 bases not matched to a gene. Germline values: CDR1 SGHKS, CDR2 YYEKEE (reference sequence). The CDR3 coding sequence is TGTGCCAGCAGCTCCCAGGGGGCAGGCCGAGAAGCTTTCTTT. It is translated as CASSSQGAGREAFF.

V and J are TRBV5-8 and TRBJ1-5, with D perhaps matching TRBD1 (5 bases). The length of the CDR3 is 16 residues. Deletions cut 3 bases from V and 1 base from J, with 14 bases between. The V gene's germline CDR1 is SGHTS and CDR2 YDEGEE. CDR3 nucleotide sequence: TGTGCCAGCAGCTCCCGGGTAGGGGACAGCAATCAGCCCCAGCATTTT. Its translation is CASSSRVGDSNQPQHF. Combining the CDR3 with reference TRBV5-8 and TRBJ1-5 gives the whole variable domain EAGVTQSPTHLIKTRGQQATLRCSPISGHTSVYWYQQALGLGLQFLLWYDEGEERNRGNFPPRFSGRQFPNYSSELNVNALELEDSALYLCASSSRVGDSNQPQHFGDGTRLSIL.

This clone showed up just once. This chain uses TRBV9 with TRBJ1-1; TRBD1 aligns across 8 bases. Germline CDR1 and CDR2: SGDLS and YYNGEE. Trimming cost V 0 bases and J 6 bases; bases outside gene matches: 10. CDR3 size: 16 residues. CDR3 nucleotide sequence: TGTGCCAGCAGCGTAGGACTAGGACAGGGCGTGTCTGAAGCTTTCTTT. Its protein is CASSVGLGQGVSEAFF.

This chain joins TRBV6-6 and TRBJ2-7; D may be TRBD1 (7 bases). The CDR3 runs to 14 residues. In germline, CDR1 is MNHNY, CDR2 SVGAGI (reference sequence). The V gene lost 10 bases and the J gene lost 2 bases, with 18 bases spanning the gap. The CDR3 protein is CATHLAGGPYEQYF. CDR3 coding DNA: TGTGCCACCCACTTGGCAGGGGGGCCCTACGAGCAGTACTTC.

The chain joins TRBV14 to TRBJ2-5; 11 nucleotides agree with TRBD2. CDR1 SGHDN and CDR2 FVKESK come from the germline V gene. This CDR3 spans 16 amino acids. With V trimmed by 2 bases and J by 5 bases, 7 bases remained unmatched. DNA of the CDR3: TGTGCCAGCAGCCAAAGGGGGACTAGCGGATCTGAGACCCAGTACTTC. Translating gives CASSQRGTSGSETQYF.

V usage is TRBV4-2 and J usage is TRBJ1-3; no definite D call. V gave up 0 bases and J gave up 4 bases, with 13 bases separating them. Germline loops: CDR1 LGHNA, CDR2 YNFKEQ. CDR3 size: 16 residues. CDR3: CASSQDWTAGGNTIYF. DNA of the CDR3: TGTGCCAGCAGCCAAGATTGGACCGCAGGCGGAAACACCATATATTTT.

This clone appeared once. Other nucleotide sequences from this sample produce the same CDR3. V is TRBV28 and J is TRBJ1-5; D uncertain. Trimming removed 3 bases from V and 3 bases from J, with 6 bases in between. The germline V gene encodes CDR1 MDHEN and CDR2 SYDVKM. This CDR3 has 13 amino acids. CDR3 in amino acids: CASSFPPNQPQHF. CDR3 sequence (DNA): TGTGCCAGCAGTTTCCCCCCCAATCAGCCCCAGCATTTT.

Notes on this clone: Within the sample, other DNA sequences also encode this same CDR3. The CDR3 region has the DNA TGTGCCAGCAGTGAAGGTCTTAACACCGGGGAGCTGTTTTTT. Amino acid sequence: CASSEGLNTGELFF. This chain joins TRBV6-4 and TRBJ2-2; D remains ambiguous. Trimming removed 3 bases from V and 2 bases from J, with 7 bases in between. The germline gives CDR1 MRHNA, CDR2 SNTAGT. The CDR3 totals 14 residues.

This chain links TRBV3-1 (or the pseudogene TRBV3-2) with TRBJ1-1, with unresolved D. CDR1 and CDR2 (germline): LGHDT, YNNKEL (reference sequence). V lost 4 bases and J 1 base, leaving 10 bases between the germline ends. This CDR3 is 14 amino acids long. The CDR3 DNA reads TGTGCCAGCAGCCCTTTTGTCGGGAACACTGAAGCTTTCTTT. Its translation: CASSPFVGNTEAFF.

CDR3 sequence reads: CASSHGLSNQPQHF. The CDR3 DNA reads TGCGCCAGCAGCCACGGGTTGAGCAATCAGCCCCAGCATTTT. The chain carries TRBV4-1 and TRBJ1-5, with unresolved D. CDR3 length: 14 residues. The V end lost 3 bases, the J end lost 1 base, and 7 bases lay between the germline ends. CDR1 MGHRA and CDR2 YSYEKL come from the germline V gene.

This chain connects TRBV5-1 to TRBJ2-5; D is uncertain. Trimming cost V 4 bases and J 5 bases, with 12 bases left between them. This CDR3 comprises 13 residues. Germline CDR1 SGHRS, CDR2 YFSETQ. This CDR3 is CASSAGPRETQYF. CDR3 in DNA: TGCGCCAGCAGCGCCGGCCCGCGGGAGACCCAGTACTTC.

CDR3 coding DNA: TGTGCCACCAGTGATCCCTTAGCGGGGGCCCCATACAATGAGCAGTTCTTC. Translated: CATSDPLAGAPYNEQFF. V gene TRBV24-1 combines with J gene TRBJ2-1; 9 bases line up with TRBD2. CDR1 is KGHDR, CDR2 SFDVKD, per germline. CDR3 length: 17 residues. Trimming cost V 3 bases and J 4 bases; bases outside gene matches: 9.